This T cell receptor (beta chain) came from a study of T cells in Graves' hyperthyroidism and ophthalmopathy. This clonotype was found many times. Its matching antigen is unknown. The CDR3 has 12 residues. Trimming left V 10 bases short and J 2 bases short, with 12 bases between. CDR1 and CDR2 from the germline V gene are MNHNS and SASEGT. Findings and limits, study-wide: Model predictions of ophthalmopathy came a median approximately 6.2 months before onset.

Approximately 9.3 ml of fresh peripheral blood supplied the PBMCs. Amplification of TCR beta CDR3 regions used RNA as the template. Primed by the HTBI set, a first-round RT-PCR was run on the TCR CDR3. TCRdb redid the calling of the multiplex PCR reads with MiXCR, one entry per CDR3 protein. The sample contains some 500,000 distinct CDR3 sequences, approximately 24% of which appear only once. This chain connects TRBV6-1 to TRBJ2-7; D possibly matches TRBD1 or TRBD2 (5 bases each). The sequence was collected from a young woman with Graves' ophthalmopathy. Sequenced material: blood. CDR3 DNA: TGTGCCACCCGGGACGTCCCCTACGAGCAGTACTTC. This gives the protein CATRDVPYEQYF.